The clone carrying this T cell receptor beta chain was detected many times. Its antigen remains unidentified. The source of the sample is a study of regulatory T cells in long-lasting Graves disease. Study at large: For a period under 3 months, newly diagnosed Graves' patients had taken antithyroid drugs. The study, taken as a whole, reports: TRBV28, TRBJ1-2 and TRBJ2-5 were favored in persistent disease.

Germline V gene data show CDR1 as SGHDT and CDR2 as YYEEEE. The CDR3 is 15 residues long. Trimming removed 2 bases from V and 8 bases from J; junction bases left unmatched: 9. Time point indicated: newly diagnosed GD, antithyroid drugs for less than 3 months. The TCR library was prepared using RNA isolated from PBMCs. Both iRepertoire HTBI primers and Arm-PCR of CDR3 regions were used to build the TCR beta libraries. TCRdb re-derived calls from the multiplex PCR reads in MiXCR, one entry per CDR3 protein. The sample has about 440,000 distinct CDR3 sequences, about 15% seen once. The data also belong to a second study, concerning T cells in Graves' hyperthyroidism and ophthalmopathy.

The V and J genes are TRBV5-6 and TRBJ2-1; 8 bases are shared with TRBD1. The sequencing used peripheral blood mononuclear cells (PBMCs), collected at new diagnosis, from a patient treated with antithyroid drugs. The sequence was obtained from a woman in her twenties or thirties with Graves disease. This chain's CDR3 is CASSFGSGGIDEQFF. DNA for the CDR3: TGTGCCAGCAGCTTCGGGTCAGGGGGCATCGATGAGCAGTTCTTC.